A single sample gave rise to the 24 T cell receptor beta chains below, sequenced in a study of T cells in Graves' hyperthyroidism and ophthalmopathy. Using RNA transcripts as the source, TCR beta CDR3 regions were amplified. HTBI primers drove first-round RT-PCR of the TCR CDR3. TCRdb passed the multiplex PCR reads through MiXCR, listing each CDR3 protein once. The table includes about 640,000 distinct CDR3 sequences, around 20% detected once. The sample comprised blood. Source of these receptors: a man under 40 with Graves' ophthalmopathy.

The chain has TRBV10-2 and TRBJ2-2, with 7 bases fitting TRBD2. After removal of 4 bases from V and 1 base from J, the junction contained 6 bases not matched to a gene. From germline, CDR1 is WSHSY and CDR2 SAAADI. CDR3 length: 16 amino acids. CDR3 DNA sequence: TGCGCCAGCAGTGGGAGGGGCGGGGGGAACACCGGGGAGCTGTTTTTT. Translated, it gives CASSGRGGGNTGELFF.

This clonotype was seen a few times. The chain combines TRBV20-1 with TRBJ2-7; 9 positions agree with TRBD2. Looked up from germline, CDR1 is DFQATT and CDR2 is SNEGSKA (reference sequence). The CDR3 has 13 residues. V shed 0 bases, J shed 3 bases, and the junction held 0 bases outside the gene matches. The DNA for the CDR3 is TGCAGTGCTAGAGATAGCGGGGGCTACGAGCAGTACTTC. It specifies CSARDSGGYEQYF.

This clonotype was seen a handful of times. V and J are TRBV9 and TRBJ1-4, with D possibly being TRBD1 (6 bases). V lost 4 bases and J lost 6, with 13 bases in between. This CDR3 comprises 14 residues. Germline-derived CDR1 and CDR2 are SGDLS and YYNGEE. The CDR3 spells CASSPDSIDEKLFF. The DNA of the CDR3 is TGTGCCAGCAGCCCGGACAGCATTGATGAAAAACTGTTTTTT.

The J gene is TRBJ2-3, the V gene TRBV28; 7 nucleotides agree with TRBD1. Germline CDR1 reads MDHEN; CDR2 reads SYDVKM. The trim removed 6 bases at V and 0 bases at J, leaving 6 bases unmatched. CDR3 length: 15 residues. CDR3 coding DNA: TGTGCCAGCAGCGAGGGGGCCTCTAGCACAGATACGCAGTATTTT. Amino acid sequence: CASSEGASSTDTQYF. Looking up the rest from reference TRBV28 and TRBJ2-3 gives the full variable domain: DVKVTQSSRYLVKRTGEKVFLECVQDMDHENMFWYRQDPGLGLRLIYFSYDVKMKEKGDIPEGYSVSREKKERFSLILESASTNQTSMYLCASSEGASSTDTQYFGPGTRLTVL.

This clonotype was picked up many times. The CDR3 loop reads CSARDVSAGQGNTEAFF. The CDR3 region has the DNA TGCAGTGCTAGAGATGTATCGGCGGGACAGGGGAACACTGAAGCTTTCTTT. V gene TRBV20-1 combines with J gene TRBJ1-1; TRBD1 aligns across 9 bases. Unmatched junction bases numbered 9, after V lost 0 bases and J lost 1 base. The CDR3 totals 17 residues. Germline V gene data show CDR1 as DFQATT and CDR2 as SNEGSKA (reference sequence).

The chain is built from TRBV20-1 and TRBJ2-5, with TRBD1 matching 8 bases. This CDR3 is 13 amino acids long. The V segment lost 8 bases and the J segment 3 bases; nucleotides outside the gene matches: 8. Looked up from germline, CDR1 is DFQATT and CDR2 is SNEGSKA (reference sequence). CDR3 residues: CSPLPTGEETQYF. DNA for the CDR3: TGCAGTCCCCTCCCGACAGGGGAAGAGACCCAGTACTTC.

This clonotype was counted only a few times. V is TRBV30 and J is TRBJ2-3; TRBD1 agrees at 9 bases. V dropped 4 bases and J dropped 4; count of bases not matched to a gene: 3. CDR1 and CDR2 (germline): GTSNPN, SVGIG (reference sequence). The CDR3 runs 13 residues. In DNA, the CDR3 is TGTGCCTGGAATACAGGGGGCTCAGATACGCAGTATTTT. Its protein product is CAWNTGGSDTQYF.

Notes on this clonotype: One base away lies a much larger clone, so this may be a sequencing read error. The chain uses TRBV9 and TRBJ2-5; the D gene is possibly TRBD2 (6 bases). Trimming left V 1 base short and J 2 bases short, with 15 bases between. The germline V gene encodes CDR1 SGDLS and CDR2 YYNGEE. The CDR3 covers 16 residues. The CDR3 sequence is CASSVNPAEGQETQYF. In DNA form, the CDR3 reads TGTGCCAGCAGCGTAAACCCGGCGGAGGGGCAAGAGACCCAGTACTTC.

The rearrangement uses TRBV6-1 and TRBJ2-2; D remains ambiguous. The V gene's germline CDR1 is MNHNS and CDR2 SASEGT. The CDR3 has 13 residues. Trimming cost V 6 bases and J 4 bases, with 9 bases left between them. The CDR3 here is CASSDIPTGELFF. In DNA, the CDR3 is TGTGCCAGCAGCGACATCCCCACCGGGGAGCTGTTTTTT.

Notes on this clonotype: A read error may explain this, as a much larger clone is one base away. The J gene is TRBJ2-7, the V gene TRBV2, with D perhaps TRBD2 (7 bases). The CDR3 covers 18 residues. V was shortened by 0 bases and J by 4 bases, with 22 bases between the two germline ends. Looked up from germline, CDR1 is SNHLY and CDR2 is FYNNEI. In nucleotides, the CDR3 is TGTGCCAGCAGTGAAGCCGCTCCTACCGGGGGGCTCAGGTACGAGCAGTACTTC. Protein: CASSEAAPTGGLRYEQYF.

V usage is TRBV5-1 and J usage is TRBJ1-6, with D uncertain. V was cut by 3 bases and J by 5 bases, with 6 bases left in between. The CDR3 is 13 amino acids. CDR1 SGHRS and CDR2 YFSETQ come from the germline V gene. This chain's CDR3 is CASSSMNNSPLHF. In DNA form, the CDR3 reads TGCGCCAGCAGCTCGATGAATAATTCACCCCTCCACTTT. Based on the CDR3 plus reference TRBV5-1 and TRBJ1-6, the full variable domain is KAGVTQTPRYLIKTRGQQVTLSCSPISGHRSVSWYQQTPGQGLQFLFEYFSETQRNKGNFPGRFSGRQFSNSRSEMNVSTLELGDSALYLCASSSMNNSPLHFGNGTRLTVT.

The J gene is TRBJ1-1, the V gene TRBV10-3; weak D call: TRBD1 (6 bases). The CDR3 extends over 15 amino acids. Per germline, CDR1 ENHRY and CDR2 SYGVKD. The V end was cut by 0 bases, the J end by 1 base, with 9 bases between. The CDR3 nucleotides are TGTGCCATCAGTGAGTCCCCCAGGGGGAACACTGAAGCTTTCTTT. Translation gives CAISESPRGNTEAFF.

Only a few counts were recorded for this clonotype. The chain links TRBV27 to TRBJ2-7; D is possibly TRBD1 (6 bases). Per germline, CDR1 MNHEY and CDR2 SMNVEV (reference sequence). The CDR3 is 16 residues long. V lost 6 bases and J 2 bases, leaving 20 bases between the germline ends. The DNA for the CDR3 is TGTGCCAGCAGAGGCCAGGGGACAAAATTCCCCTACGAGCAGTACTTC. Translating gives CASRGQGTKFPYEQYF.

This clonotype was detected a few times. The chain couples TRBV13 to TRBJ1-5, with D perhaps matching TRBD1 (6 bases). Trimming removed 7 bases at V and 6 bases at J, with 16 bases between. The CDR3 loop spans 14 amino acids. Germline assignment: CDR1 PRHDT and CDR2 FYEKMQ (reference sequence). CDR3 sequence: CASTHGGARQPQHF. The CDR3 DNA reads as TGTGCCAGCACCCATGGGGGCGCGCGTCAGCCCCAGCATTTT.

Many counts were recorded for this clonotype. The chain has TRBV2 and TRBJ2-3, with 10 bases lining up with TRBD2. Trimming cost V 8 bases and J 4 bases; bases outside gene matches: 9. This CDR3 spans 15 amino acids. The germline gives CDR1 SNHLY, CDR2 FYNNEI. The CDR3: CASSLAGGWADTQYF. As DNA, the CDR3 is TGTGCCAGCTCTTTAGCGGGAGGATGGGCAGATACGCAGTATTTT.

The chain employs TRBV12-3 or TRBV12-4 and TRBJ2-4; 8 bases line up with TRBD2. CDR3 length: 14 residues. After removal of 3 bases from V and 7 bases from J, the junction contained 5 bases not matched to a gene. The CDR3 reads CASSFGGGLNIQYF. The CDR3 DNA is TGTGCCAGCAGTTTCGGGGGGGGGTTGAACATTCAGTACTTC.

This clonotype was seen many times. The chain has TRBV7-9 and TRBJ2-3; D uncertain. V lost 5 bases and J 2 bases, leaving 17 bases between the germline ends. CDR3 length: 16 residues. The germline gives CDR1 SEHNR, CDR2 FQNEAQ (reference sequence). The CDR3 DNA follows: TGTGCCAGCAGCCCCGAACGACCGGACCACACAGATACGCAGTATTTT. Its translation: CASSPERPDHTDTQYF.

The CDR3 coding sequence is TGTGCCAGCAGTTACTCGTACCTAGCGGGACGAGGCTACGAGCAGTACTTC. As protein: CASSYSYLAGRGYEQYF. The chain employs TRBV6-6 and TRBJ2-7, with 9 bases that match TRBD2. This CDR3 is 17 amino acids long. The J segment lost 3 bases and the V segment lost 0 bases, leaving 9 bases of the junction unmatched. CDR1 is MNHNY and CDR2 is SVGAGI in the germline V gene (reference sequence).

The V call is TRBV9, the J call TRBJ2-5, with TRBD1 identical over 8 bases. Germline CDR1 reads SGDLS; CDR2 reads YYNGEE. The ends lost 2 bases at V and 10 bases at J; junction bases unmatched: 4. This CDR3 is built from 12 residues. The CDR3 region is CASSVTTGDQYF. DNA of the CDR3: TGTGCCAGCAGCGTGACGACAGGGGACCAGTACTTC.

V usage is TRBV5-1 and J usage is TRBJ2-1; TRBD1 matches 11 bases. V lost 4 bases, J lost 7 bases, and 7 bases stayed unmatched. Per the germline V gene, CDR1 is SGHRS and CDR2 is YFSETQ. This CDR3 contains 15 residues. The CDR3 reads CASSTGTGGGNEQFF. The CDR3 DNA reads TGCGCCAGCAGCACCGGGACAGGGGGTGGGAATGAGCAGTTCTTC.

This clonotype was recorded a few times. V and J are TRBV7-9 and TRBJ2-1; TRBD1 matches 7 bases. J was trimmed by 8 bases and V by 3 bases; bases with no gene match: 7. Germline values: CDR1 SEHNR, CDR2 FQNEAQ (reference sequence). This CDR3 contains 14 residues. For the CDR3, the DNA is TGTGCCAGCAGCTTGGAACAGGGGCGGTATGAGCAGTTCTTC. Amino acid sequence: CASSLEQGRYEQFF.

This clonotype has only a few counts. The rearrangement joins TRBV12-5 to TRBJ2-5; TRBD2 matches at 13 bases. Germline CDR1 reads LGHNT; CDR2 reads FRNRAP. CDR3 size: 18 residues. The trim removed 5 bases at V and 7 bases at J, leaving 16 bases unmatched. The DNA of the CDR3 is TGTGCTAGTGGTCCGGGGACTAGCGGGATTTCCAGGGGCGGGACCCAGTACTTC. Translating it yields CASGPGTSGISRGGTQYF.

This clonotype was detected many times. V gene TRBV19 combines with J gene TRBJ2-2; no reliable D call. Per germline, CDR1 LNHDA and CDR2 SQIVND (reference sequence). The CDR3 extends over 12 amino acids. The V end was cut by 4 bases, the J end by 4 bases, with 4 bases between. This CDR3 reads CASSTTTGELFF. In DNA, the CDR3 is TGTGCCAGTAGTACCACCACCGGGGAGCTGTTTTTT. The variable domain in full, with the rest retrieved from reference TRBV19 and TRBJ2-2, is DGGITQSPKYLFRKEGQNVTLSCEQNLNHDAMYWYRQDPGQGLRLIYYSQIVNDFQKGDIAEGYSVSREKKESFPLTVTSAQKNPTAFYLCASSTTTGELFFGEGSRLTVL.

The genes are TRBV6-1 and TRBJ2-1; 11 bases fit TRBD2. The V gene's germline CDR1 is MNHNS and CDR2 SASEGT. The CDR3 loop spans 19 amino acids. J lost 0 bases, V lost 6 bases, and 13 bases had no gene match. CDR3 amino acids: CASRESPGLAVSSYNEQFF. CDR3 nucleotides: TGTGCCAGCAGAGAGAGTCCGGGACTAGCGGTAAGCTCCTACAATGAGCAGTTCTTC.